This T cell receptor beta chain was sequenced for a study of control samples from healthy donors and cancer patients. Measured with immunoSEQ multiplex PCR; TCRdb has only the in-frame clones, and not every one. The repertoire holds around 150,000 clones, with 96% as singletons. CDR1 is SGDLS and CDR2 is YYNGEE in the germline V gene. With 4 bases clipped from V and 5 bases from J, the junction kept 8 bases outside the gene matches. The CDR3 is made up of 15 amino acids. Sequenced input: blood. The sequence came from a woman aged 25 to 39 in good health. V usage is TRBV9 and J usage is TRBJ2-1; TRBD2 aligns across 8 bases. The CDR3 DNA follows: TGTGCCAGCAGCCCCATAGCGGGAAGGCACAATGAGCAGTTCTTC. Translated, it gives CASSPIAGRHNEQFF.